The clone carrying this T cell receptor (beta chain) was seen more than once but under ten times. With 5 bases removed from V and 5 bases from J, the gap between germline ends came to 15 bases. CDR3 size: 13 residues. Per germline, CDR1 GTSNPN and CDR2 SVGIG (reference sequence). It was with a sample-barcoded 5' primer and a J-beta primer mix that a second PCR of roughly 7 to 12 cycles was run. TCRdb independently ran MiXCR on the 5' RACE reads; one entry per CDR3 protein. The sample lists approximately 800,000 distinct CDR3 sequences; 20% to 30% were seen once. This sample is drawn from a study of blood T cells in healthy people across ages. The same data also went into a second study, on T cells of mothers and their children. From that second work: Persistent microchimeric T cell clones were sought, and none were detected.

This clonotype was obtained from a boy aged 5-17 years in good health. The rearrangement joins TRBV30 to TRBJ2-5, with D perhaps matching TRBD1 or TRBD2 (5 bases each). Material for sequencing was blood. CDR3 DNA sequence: TGTGCCTGGTATCCCCCAGGGAGCGAGACCCAGTACTTC. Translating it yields CAWYPPGSETQYF. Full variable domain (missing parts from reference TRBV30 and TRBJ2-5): SQTIHQWPATLVQPVGSPLSLECTVEGTSNPNLYWYRQAAGRGLQLLFYSVGIGQISSEVPQNLSASRPQDRQFILSSKKLLLSDSGFYLCAWYPPGSETQYFGPGTRLLVL.